The source of this T cell receptor beta chain is a study of identical twins. Points from the study as a whole: Excess low generation probability was seen in twin-shared out-of-frame alpha sequences. The presence of invariant MAIT and iNKT cells could partly confound analyses of zero-insertion sequences. In cord blood, abundant beta clonotypes had fewer insertions; memory showed no trend.

In germline, CDR1 is LGHDT, CDR2 YNNKEL (reference sequence). Trimming pared 1 base from V and 6 bases from J, leaving 15 bases between. CDR3 size: 16 residues. Note on this clonotype: As yet, its antigen is unknown.

A universal primer site came from template switching; cDNA carried unique molecular identifiers. TCRdb ran MiXCR on the 5' RACE reads and lists one entry per CDR3 protein. The data show 690,000 or so distinct CDR3 sequences, 6.1% seen once. J is TRBJ2-2 and V is TRBV3-1; TRBD1 might be the D (6 bases). The clonotype originates from a man between 18 and 35 years old in good health. The sequenced sample was naive T cells sorted from blood. In DNA form, the CDR3 reads TGTGCCAGCAGCCAAGGTCTCAGGACAGTCGCCGGGGAGCTGTTTTTT. Translating it yields CASSQGLRTVAGELFF.